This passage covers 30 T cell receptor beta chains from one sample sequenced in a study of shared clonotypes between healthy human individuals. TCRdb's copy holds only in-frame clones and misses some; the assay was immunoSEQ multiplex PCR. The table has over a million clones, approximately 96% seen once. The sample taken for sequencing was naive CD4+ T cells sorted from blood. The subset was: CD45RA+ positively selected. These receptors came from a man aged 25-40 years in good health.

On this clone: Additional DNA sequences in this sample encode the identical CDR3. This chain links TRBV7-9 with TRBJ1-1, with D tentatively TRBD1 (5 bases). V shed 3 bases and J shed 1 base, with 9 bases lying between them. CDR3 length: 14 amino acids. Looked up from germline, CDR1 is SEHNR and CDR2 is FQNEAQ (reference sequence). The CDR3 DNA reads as TGTGCCAGCAGCTTGAGGGGAACGAACACTGAAGCTTTCTTT. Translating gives CASSLRGTNTEAFF.

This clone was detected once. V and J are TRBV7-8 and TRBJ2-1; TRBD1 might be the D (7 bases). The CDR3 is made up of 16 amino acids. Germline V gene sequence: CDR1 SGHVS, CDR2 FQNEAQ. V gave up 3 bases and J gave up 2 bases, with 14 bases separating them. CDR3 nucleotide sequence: TGTGCCAGCAGCTTGTGGAGGGGGCTCGCCTACAATGAGCAGTTCTTC. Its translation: CASSLWRGLAYNEQFF.

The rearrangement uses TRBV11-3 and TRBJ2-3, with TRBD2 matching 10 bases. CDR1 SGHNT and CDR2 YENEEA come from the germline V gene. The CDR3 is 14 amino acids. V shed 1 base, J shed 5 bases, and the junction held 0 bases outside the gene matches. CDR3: CASSLGLAGDTQYF. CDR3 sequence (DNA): TGTGCCAGCAGCTTAGGACTAGCGGGAGATACGCAGTATTTT. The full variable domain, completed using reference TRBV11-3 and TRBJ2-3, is EAGVVQSPRYKIIEKKQPVAFWCNPISGHNTLYWYLQNLGQGPELLIRYENEEAVDDSQLPKDRFSAERLKGVDSTLKIQPAELGDSAVYLCASSLGLAGDTQYFGPGTRLTVL.

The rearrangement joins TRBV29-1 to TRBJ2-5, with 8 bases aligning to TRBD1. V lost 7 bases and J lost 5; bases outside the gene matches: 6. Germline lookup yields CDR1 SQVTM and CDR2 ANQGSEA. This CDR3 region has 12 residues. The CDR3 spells CSASGGGETQYF. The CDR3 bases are TGCAGCGCTTCAGGGGGCGGGGAGACCCAGTACTTC.

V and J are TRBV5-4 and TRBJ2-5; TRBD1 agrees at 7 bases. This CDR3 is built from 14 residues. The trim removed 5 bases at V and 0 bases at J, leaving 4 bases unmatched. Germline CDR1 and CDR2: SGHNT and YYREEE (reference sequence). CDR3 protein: CASSIGTDQETQYF. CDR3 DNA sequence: TGTGCCAGCAGTATCGGGACAGACCAAGAGACCCAGTACTTC.

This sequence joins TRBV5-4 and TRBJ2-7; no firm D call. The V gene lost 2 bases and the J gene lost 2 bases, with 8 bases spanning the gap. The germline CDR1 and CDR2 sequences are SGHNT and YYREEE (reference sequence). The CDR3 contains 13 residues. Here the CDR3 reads CASSLGFTYEQYF. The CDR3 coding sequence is TGTGCCAGCAGCTTAGGGTTTACCTACGAGCAGTACTTC.

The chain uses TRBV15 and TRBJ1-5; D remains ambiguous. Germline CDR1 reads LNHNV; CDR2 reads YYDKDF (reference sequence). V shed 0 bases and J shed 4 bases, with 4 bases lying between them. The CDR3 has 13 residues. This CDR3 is CATSRDINQPQHF. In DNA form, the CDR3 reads TGTGCCACCAGCAGAGATATAAATCAGCCCCAGCATTTT.

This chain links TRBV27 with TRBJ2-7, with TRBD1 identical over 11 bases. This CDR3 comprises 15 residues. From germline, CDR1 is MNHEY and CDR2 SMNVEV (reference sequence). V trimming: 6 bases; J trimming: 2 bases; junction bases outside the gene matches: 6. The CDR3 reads CASRSGTGGPYEQYF. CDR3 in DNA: TGTGCCAGCAGATCCGGGACAGGGGGACCCTACGAGCAGTACTTC.

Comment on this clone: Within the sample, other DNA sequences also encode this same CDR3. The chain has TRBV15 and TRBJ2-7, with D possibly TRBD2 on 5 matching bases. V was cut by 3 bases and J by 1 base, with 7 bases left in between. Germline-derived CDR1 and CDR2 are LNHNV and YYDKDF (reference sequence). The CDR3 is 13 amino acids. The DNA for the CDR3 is TGTGCCACCAGCAGGGACTTATCCTACGAGCAGTACTTC. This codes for CATSRDLSYEQYF.

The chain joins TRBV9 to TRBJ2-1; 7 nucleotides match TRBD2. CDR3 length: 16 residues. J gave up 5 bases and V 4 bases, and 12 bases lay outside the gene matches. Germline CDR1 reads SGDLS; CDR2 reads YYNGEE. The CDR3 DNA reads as TGTGCCAGCAGCCCCCAACCGACGGGAGGTGACAATGAGCAGTTCTTC. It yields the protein CASSPQPTGGDNEQFF.

The CDR3 here is CASRYPGGEGYTF. The CDR3 DNA is TGTGCCAGCAGGTACCCTGGGGGAGAGGGCTACACCTTC. This chain connects TRBV28 to TRBJ1-2, with a tentative D call TRBD1 (5 bases). Germline assignment: CDR1 MDHEN and CDR2 SYDVKM. V lost 6 bases, J lost 8 bases, and 16 bases lay in between. This CDR3 has 13 amino acids.

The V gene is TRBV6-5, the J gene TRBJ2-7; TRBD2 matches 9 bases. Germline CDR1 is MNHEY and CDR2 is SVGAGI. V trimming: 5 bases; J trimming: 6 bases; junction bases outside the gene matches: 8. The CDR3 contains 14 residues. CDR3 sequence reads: CASSNSGGGVEQYF. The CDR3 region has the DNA TGTGCCAGCAGTAATAGCGGGGGCGGGGTCGAGCAGTACTTC.

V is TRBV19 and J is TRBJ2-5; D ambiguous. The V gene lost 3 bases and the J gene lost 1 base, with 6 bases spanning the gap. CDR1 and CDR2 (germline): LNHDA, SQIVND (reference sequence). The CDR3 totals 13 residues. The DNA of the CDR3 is TGTGCCAGTAGTATGGGCAGCCAAGAGACCCAGTACTTC. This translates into CASSMGSQETQYF.

For the CDR3, the DNA is TGTGCCAGCAGCTTAGGTCGCGGAGGGGGCACAGATACGCAGTATTTT. Protein: CASSLGRGGGTDTQYF. The gene calls are TRBV7-3 and TRBJ2-3; D is perhaps TRBD2 (6 bases). Germline CDR1 SGHTA, CDR2 FQGTGA. V was trimmed by 2 bases and J by 1 base, leaving 13 bases between them. This CDR3 contains 16 residues.

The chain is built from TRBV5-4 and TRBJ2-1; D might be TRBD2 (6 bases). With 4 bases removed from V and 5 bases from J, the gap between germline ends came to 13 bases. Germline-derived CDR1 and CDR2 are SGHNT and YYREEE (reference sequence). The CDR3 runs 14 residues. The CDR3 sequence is CASSPRGGHNEQFF. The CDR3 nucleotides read TGTGCCAGCAGCCCGAGAGGAGGGCACAATGAGCAGTTCTTC.

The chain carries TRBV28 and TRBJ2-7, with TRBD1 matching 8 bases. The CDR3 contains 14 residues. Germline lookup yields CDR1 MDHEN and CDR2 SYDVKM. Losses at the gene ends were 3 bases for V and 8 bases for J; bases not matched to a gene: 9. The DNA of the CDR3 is TGTGCCAGCAGTTTCCGAGGACAGGGAGTTAAGCAGTACTTC. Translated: CASSFRGQGVKQYF.

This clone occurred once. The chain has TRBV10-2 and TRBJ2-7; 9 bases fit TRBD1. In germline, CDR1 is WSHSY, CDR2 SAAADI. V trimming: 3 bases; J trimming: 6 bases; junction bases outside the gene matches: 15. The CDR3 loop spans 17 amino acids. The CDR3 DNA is TGCGCCAGCAGTGACGGGTTTGGAAACAGGGGGCCGGGCGAGCAGTACTTC. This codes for CASSDGFGNRGPGEQYF.

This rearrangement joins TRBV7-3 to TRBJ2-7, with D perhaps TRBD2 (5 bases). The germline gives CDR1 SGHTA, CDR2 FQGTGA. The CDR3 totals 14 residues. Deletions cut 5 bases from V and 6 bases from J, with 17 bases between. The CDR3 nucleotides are TGTGCCAGCAGCCCGATGAGGGAATCGGGCGAGCAGTACTTC. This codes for CASSPMRESGEQYF.

In DNA form, the CDR3 reads TGTGCCAGCATAGGGGCGCCCCTCTATGGCTACACCTTC. This sequence encodes CASIGAPLYGYTF. The chain joins TRBV6-6 to TRBJ1-2; a weak D match, TRBD1 (5 bases). The ends were cut back, 7 bases at V and 4 bases at J, with 13 bases in the middle. CDR1 and CDR2 (germline): MNHNY, SVGAGI (reference sequence). The CDR3 consists of 13 residues.

Here the CDR3 reads CASSPIAGAPDTQYF. CDR3 DNA sequence: TGTGCCAGCAGCCCTATAGCGGGAGCCCCAGATACGCAGTATTTT. V usage is TRBV14 and J usage is TRBJ2-3; 9 nucleotides agree with TRBD2. The CDR3 is made up of 15 amino acids. Germline values: CDR1 SGHDN, CDR2 FVKESK. J was trimmed by 4 bases and V by 4 bases; bases with no gene match: 6. The entire variable domain, with the rest obtained from reference TRBV14 and TRBJ2-3, is as follows: EAGVTQFPSHSVIEKGQTVTLRCDPISGHDNLYWYRRVMGKEIKFLLHFVKESKQDESGMPNNRFLAERTGGTYSTLKVQPAELEDSGVYFCASSPIAGAPDTQYFGPGTRLTVL.

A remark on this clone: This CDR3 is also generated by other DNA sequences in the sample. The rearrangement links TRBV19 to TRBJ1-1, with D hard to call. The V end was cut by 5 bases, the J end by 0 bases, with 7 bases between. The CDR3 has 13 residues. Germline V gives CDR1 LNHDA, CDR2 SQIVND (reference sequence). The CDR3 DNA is TGTGCCAGTAGTGGGCAGATGAACACTGAAGCTTTCTTT. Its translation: CASSGQMNTEAFF.

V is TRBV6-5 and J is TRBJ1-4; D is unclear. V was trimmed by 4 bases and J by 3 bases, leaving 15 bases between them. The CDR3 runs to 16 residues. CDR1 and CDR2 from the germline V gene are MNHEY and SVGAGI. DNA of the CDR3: TGTGCCAGCAGTTCCCGTTTCGGGAGGGCTAATGAAAAACTGTTTTTT. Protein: CASSSRFGRANEKLFF.

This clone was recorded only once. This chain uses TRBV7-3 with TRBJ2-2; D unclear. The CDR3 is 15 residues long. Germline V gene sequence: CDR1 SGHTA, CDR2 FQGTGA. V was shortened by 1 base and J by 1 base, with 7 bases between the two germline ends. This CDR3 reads CASSLRSRNTGELFF. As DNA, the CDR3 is TGTGCCAGCAGCTTAAGGTCACGGAACACCGGGGAGCTGTTTTTT. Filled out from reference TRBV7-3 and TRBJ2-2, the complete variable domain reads GAGVSQTPSNKVTEKGKYVELRCDPISGHTALYWYRQSLGQGPEFLIYFQGTGAADDSGLPNDRFFAVRPEGSVSTLKIQRTERGDSAVYLCASSLRSRNTGELFFGEGSRLTVL.

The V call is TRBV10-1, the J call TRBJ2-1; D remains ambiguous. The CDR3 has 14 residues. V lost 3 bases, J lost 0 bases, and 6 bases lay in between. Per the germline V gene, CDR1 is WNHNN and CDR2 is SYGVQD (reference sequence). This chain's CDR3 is CASSDPGSYNEQFF. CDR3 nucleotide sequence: TGCGCCAGCAGTGATCCAGGCTCCTACAATGAGCAGTTCTTC.

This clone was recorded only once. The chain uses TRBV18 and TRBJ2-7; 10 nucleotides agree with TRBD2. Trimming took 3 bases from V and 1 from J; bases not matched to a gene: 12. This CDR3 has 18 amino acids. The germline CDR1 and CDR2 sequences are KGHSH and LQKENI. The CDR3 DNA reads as TGTGCCAGCTCACCTATTAGGGCTAGCGGGAGCCTTTCCTACGAGCAGTACTTC. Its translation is CASSPIRASGSLSYEQYF.

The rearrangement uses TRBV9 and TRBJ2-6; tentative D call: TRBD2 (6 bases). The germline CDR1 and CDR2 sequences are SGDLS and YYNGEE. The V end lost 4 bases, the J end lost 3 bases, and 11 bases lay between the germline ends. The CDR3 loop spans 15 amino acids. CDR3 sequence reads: CASSKGGIGANVLTF. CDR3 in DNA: TGTGCCAGCAGCAAAGGAGGGATTGGGGCCAACGTCCTGACTTTC.

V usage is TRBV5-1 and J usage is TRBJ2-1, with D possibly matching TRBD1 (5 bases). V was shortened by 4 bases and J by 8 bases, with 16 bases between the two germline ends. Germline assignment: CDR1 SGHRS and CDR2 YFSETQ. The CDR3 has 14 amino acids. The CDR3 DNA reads TGCGCCAGCAGCCCCGGGCAGGGTGGGGATGAGCAGTTCTTC. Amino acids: CASSPGQGGDEQFF. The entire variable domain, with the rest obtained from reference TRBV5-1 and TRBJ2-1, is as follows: KAGVTQTPRYLIKTRGQQVTLSCSPISGHRSVSWYQQTPGQGLQFLFEYFSETQRNKGNFPGRFSGRQFSNSRSEMNVSTLELGDSALYLCASSPGQGGDEQFFGPGTRLTVL.

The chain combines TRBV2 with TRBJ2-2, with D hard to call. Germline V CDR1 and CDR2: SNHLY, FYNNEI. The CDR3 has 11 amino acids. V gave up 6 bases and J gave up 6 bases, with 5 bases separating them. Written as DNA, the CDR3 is TGTGCCAGCAGGTACCCCGGGGAGCTGTTTTTT. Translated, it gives CASRYPGELFF.

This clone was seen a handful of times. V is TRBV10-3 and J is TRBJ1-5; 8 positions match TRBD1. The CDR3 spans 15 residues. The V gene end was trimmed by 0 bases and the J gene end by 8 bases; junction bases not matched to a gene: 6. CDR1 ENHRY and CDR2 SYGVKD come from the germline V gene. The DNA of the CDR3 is TGTGCCATCAGTGAGTCCGGGACAGGAAGAAAGCCCCAGCATTTT. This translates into CAISESGTGRKPQHF.

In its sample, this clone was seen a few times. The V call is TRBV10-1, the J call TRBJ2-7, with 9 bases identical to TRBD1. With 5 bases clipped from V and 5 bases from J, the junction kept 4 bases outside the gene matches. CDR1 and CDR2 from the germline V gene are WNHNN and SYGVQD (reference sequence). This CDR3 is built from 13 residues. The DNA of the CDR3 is TGCGCCAGCAGTCCGAGACAGGGGGACGAGCAGTACTTC. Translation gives CASSPRQGDEQYF.